Listed below are T cell receptor beta chains from one sample, sequenced in a study of blood T cell repertoires in COVID-19. The method was immunoSEQ multiplex PCR; TCRdb's version includes in-frame clones alone and lacks a portion of them. The sample gives about 150,000 clones, roughly 84% of which show up once; roughly 4.4% is in the top ten. Sample: peripheral blood. The receptors were gathered from a human donor in a cohort sampled during active COVID-19. The CDR3 runs from the conserved cysteine through the conserved F or W. D genes are given only for firm matches. Not all rows give a size; the values are once, few, many and, for expanded clones, a class.

TRBJ2-1,.,.,TRBV6-1,CASSELMGGRSYNEQFF,TGTGCCAGCAGTGAATTAATGGGGGGACGGTCCTACAATGAGCAGTTCTTC
TRBJ2-7,.,.,TRBV5-4,CASSLGITRQYF,TGTGCCAGCAGTTTGGGCATAACGAGGCAGTACTTC
TRBJ1-5,TRBD1,.,TRBV19,CASSTLDRGNQPQHF,TGTGCCAGTAGTACTCTGGACAGGGGAAATCAGCCCCAGCATTTT
TRBJ2-1,.,.,TRBV28,CASSWAPSNEQFF,TGTGCCAGCAGTTGGGCCCCAAGCAATGAGCAGTTCTTC
TRBJ2-2,.,.,TRBV3-1/TRBV3-2,CASSPRYANTGELFF,TGTGCCAGCAGCCCCCGGTACGCCAACACCGGGGAGCTGTTTTTT
TRBJ2-1,TRBD2,.,TRBV5-8,CASSLGLAGGPHLNEQFF,TGTGCCAGCAGCTTGGGGCTAGCGGGAGGACCTCATTTAAATGAGCAGTTCTTC
TRBJ2-2,TRBD1,many,TRBV9,CASSVGQGSDTGELFF,TGTGCCAGCAGCGTTGGACAGGGTAGTGACACCGGGGAGCTGTTTTTT
TRBJ2-7,.,.,TRBV6-5,CASTEKDLSSYEQYF,TGTGCCAGCACCGAAAAGGACTTGAGCTCCTACGAGCAGTACTTC
TRBJ2-1,.,.,TRBV7-3,CASSAFMSSYNEQFF,TGTGCCAGCAGCGCCTTCATGAGCTCCTACAATGAGCAGTTCTTC
TRBJ2-1,.,.,TRBV21-1,CASSKDFQRVYNEQFF,TGTGCCAGCAGCAAGGACTTCCAGCGGGTTTACAATGAGCAGTTCTTC
TRBJ2-7,.,.,TRBV18,CASSPPSGLSGEQYF,TGTGCCAGCTCACCGCCTTCAGGACTCTCGGGAGAGCAGTACTTC
TRBJ2-5,TRBD2,.,TRBV3-1/TRBV3-2,CASSPSGTTPRETQYF,TGTGCCAGCAGCCCAAGTGGGACTACACCAAGAGAGACCCAGTACTTC
TRBJ2-2,.,.,TRBV20-1,CSASKAGWAGELFF,TGCAGTGCTAGTAAGGCAGGGTGGGCCGGGGAGCTGTTTTTT
TRBJ1-2,TRBD1,.,TRBV28,CASSPLQGAVYGYTF,TGTGCCAGCAGCCCACTTCAGGGGGCGGTTTATGGCTACACCTTC
TRBJ2-5,TRBD2,.,TRBV10-3,CTISGRGAAGETQYF,TGTACCATCAGTGGGCGGGGGGCAGCAGGAGAGACCCAGTACTTC
TRBJ2-1,.,.,TRBV10-3,CAISAVQQVNEQFF,TGTGCCATCAGTGCCGTGCAACAGGTCAATGAGCAGTTCTTC
TRBJ1-1,TRBD1,.,TRBV7-3,CASSLTSDRVPGNTEAFF,TGTGCCAGCAGCTTAACGTCGGACAGGGTCCCCGGGAACACTGAAGCTTTCTTT
TRBJ2-7,TRBD2,.,TRBV7-9,CASSLALAALHEQYF,TGTGCCAGCAGCTTAGCGCTAGCGGCCCTCCACGAGCAGTACTTC
TRBJ2-1,.,.,TRBV20-1,CSARKGDEQFF,TGCAGTGCTAGAAAGGGGGATGAGCAGTTCTTC
TRBJ2-2,TRBD1,.,TRBV24-1,CATSDPGTGGPGELFF,TGTGCCACCAGTGATCCCGGGACAGGGGGCCCCGGGGAGCTGTTTTTT